This TCR beta chain was documented in a study of blood T cell repertoires in COVID-19. Original analysis: Nucleated cell number was recorded as an estimate derived from reference gene primer amplification. The assay was immunoSEQ multiplex PCR, and TCRdb's table has in-frame clones only and misses some. Clone size and the V and J calls come from that table; the DNA yielded D and trimming. There are 150,000 to 200,000 clones in the sample; around 76% occur only once, and roughly 7.1% lies in the top ten. This CDR3 comprises 16 residues. CDR1 is SEHNR and CDR2 is FQNEAQ in the germline V gene (reference sequence). Trimming removed 5 bases from V and 4 bases from J; junction bases left unmatched: 6.

The origin of this receptor is a woman aged 55-75 years with COVID-19, enrolled during active disease. The genes are TRBV7-9 and TRBJ1-4; 11 nucleotides agree with TRBD1. The sequenced material came from peripheral blood. This CDR3 reads CASSRTGGIFNEKLFF. Here the CDR3 DNA reads TGTGCCAGCAGCCGGACAGGGGGCATTTTTAATGAAAAACTGTTTTTT.